A single T cell receptor beta chain is shown here with its context. Antigen specificity is unknown. TCRdb passed the 5' RACE reads through MiXCR, listing each CDR3 protein once. The table lists around 400,000 distinct CDR3 sequences, 20% to 25% of them singletons, with 8.5% to 9% in the top ten. The data stem from a study of T-cell memory formation after mild COVID-19. The V end was cut by 0 bases, the J end by 4 bases, with 12 bases between. CDR1 is LNHNV, CDR2 YYDKDF, per germline (reference sequence). The CDR3 runs 15 residues. Broader study findings: A subset of responding clones appeared in pre-infection memory, suggesting cross-reactive memory joined.

This sequence was found in an adult woman who had mild COVID-19 (a few samples of this study predate the infection). Cell type and time point are not known. The rearrangement joins TRBV15 to TRBJ1-2; D gene unclear. The source material was PBMCs or a T cell subset sorted from them (not recorded which). This chain's CDR3 is CATSRDDVDVYGYTF. For the CDR3, the DNA is TGTGCCACCAGCAGAGATGACGTGGATGTCTATGGCTACACCTTC.